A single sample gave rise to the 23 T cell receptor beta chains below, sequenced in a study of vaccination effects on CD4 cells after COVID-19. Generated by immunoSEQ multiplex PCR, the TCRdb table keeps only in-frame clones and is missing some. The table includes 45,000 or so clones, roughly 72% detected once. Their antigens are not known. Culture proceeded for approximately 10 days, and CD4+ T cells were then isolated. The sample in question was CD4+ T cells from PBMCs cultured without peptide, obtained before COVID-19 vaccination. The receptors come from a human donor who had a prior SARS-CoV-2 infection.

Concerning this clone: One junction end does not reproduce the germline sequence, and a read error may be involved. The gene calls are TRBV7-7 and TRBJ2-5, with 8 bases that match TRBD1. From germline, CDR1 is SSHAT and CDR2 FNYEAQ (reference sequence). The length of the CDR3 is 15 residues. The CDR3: CASTKGQGAWETQYF. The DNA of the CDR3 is TGTGCTAGCACCAAGGGGCAGGGGGCCTGGGAGACCCAGTACTTC. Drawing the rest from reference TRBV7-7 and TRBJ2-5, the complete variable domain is GAGVSQSPRYKVTKRGQDVTLRCDPISSHATLYWYQQALGQGPEFLTYFNYEAQPDKSGLPSDRFSAERPEGSISTLTIQRTEQRDSAMYRCASTKGQGAWETQYFGPGTRLLVL.

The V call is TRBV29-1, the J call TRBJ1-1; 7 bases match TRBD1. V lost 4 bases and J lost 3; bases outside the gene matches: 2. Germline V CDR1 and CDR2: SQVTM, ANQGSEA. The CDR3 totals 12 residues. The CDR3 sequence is CSVAGQDTEAFF. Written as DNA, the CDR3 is TGCAGCGTTGCTGGACAGGACACTGAAGCTTTCTTT.

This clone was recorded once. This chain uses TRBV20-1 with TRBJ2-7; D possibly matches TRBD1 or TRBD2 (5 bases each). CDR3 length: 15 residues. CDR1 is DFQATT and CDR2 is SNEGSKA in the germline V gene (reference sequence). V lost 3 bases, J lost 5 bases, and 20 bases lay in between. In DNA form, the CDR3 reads TGCAGTGCTAGTCCTCCTAGGGGCGGGTTCGACGAGCAGTACTTC. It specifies CSASPPRGGFDEQYF.

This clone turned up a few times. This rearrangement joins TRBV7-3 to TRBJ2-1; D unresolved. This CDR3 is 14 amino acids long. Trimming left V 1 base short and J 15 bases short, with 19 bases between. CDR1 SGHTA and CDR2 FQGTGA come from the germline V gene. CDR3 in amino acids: CASSLILRAGGLFF. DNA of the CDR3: TGTGCCAGCAGCTTAATCCTTCGGGCAGGTGGGCTGTTCTTC.

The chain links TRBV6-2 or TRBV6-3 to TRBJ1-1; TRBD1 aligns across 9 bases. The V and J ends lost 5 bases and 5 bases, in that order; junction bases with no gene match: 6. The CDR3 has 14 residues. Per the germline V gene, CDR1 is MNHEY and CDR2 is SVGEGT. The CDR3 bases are TGTGCCAGCAGTCGACAGGGGGGTACGACTGAAGCTTTCTTT. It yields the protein CASSRQGGTTEAFF.

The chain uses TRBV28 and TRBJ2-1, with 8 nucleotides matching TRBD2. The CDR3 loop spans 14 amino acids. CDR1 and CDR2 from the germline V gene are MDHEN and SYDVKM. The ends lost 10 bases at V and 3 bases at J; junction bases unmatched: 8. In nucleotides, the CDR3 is TGTGCCATAGACCGGGGACTAGACTACAATGAGCAGTTCTTC. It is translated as CAIDRGLDYNEQFF.

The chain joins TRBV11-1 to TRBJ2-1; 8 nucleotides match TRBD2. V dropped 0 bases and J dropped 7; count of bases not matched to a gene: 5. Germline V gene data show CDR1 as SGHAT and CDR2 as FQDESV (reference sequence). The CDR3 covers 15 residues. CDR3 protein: CASSLAAGGQNEQFF. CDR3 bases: TGTGCCAGCAGCTTAGCTGCGGGGGGCCAAAATGAGCAGTTCTTC.

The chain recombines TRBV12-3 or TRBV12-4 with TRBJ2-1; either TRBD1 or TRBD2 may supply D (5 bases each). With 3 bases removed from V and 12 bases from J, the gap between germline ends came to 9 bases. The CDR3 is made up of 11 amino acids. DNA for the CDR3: TGTGCCAGCAGTTTGGGGGTCGTGCAGTTCTTC. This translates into CASSLGVVQFF.

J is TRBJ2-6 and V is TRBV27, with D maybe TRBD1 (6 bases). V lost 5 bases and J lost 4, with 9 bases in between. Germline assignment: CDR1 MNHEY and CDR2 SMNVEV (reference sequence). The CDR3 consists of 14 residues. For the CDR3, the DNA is TGTGCCAGCAGTGGGGGCAGAGGGGCCAACGTCCTGACTTTC. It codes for CASSGGRGANVLTF.

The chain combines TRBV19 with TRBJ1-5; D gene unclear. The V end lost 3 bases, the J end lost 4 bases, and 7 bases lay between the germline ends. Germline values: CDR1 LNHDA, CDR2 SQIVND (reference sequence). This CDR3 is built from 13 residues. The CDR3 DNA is TGTGCCAGTAGTATGAGAGAAAATCAGCCCCAGCATTTT. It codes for CASSMRENQPQHF.

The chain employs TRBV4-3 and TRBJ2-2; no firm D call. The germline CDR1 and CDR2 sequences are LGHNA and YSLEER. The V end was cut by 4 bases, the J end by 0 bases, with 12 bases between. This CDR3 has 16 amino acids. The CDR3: CASSPRTVANTGELFF. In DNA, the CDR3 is TGCGCCAGCAGCCCGCGGACGGTTGCGAACACCGGGGAGCTGTTTTTT.

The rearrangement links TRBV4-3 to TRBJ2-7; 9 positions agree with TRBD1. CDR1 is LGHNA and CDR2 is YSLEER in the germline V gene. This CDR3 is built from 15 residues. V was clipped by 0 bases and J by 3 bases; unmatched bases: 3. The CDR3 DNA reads TGCGCCAGCAGCCAAGAAGGGACAGGGCACTACGAGCAGTACTTC. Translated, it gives CASSQEGTGHYEQYF.

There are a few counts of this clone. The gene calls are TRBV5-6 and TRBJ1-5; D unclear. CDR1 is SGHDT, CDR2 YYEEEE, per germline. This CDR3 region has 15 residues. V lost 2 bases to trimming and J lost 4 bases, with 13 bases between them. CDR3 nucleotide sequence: TGTGCCAGCAGCTTCAATATGGTCAGAAATCAGCCCCAGCATTTT. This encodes CASSFNMVRNQPQHF.

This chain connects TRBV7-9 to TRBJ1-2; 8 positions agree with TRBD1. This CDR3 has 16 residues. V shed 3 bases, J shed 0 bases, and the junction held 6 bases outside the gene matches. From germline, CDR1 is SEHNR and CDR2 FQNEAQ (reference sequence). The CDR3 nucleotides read TGTGCCAGCAGCTTTCCGAGGACAGGGCCTAACTATGGCTACACCTTC. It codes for CASSFPRTGPNYGYTF.

The CDR3 nucleotides are TGTGCCAGCAGCCAAATCTGGACTAGCGGGGGGGATACCGGGGAGCTGTTTTTT. Its translation is CASSQIWTSGGDTGELFF. The V and J genes are TRBV3-1 (or the pseudogene TRBV3-2) and TRBJ2-2; 15 bases map to TRBD2. This CDR3 comprises 18 residues. V lost 2 bases and J lost 5; bases outside the gene matches: 6. Looked up from germline, CDR1 is LGHDT and CDR2 is YNNKEL (reference sequence).

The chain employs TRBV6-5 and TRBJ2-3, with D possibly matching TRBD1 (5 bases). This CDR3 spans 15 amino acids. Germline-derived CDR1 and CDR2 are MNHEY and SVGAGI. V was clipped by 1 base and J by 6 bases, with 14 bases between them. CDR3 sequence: CASSYYGHQGDTQYF. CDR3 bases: TGTGCCAGCAGTTACTATGGACATCAAGGGGATACGCAGTATTTT.

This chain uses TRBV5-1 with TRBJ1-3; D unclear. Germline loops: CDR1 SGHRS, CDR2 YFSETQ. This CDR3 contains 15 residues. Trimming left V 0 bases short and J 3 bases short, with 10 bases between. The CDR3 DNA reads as TGCGCCAGCAGCTTGGGACAATCCTTTGGAAACACCATATATTTT. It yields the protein CASSLGQSFGNTIYF.

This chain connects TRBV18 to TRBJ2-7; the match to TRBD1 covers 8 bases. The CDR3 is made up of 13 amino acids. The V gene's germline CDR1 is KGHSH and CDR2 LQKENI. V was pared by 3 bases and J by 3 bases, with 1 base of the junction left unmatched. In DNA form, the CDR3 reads TGTGCCAGCTCACCTACAGGGGGCTACGAGCAGTACTTC. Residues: CASSPTGGYEQYF.

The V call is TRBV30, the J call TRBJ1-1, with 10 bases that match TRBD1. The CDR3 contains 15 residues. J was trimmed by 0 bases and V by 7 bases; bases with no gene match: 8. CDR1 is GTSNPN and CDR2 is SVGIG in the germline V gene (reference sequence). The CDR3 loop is CAFARDRGMNTEAFF. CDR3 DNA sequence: TGTGCCTTTGCCCGGGACAGGGGTATGAACACTGAAGCTTTCTTT.

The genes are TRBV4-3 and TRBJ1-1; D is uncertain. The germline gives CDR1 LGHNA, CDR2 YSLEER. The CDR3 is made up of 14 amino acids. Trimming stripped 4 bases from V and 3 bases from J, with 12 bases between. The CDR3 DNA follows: TGCGCCAGCAGCCTCGTCGGAGGCGACACTGAAGCTTTCTTT. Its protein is CASSLVGGDTEAFF.

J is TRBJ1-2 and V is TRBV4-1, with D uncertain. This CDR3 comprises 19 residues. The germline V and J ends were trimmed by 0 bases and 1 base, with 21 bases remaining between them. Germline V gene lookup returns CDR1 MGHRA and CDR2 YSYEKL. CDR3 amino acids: CASSQEPLRTQHLNYGYTF. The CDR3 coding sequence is TGCGCCAGCAGCCAAGAACCCCTAAGGACCCAACATCTTAACTATGGCTACACCTTC.

The CDR3, as DNA: TGTGCCAGCAGCTCTACAGGCTACGAGCAGTACTTC. It translates to CASSSTGYEQYF. V usage is TRBV11-2 and J usage is TRBJ2-7, with D perhaps matching TRBD1 (5 bases). V dropped 4 bases and J dropped 3 bases, with 7 bases sitting between them. This CDR3 spans 12 amino acids. In germline, CDR1 is SGHAT, CDR2 FQNNGV.

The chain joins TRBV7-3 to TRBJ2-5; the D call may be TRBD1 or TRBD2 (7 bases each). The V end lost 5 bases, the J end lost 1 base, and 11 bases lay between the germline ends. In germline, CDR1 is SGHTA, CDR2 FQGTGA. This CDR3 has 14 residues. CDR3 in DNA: TGTGCCAGCAGCCCAGGGGGGGCCCAAGAGACCCAGTACTTC. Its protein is CASSPGGAQETQYF.